These 4 T cell receptor beta chains originate from one sample sequenced in a study of blood T cells in healthy people across ages (dated by TCRdb to the mid-2010s). Library construction relied on 5' RACE. Sequencing was performed on an Illumina HiSeq 2500. A second about 6 to 11 cycle PCR used a sample-barcoded 5' primer and a J-beta primer mix. In-frame beta chains were kept once TCRdb had trimmed the public reads at Q25 with fastp and called clones with MiXCR. Every entry covers one CDR3 protein and lists the most common genes and DNA from its rows. Within this sample are about 970,000 distinct CDR3 sequences, with roughly half of them counted one time only. The biggest ten clones account for 20% to 25% of the sample. Material for sequencing was blood. These receptors were taken from a woman aged 55-69 years in good health.

This chain joins TRBV6-2 or TRBV6-3 and TRBJ2-3; TRBD1 aligns across 7 bases. Germline CDR1 and CDR2: MNHEY and SVGEGT. J was trimmed by 5 bases and V by 5 bases; bases with no gene match: 16. The CDR3 contains 17 residues. CDR3 in amino acids: CASSRSILAPGGDTQYF. In DNA form, the CDR3 reads TGTGCCAGCAGTCGCTCCATCCTAGCCCCAGGGGGAGATACGCAGTATTTT.

The chain couples TRBV13 to TRBJ2-7, with unresolved D. The CDR3 is made up of 14 amino acids. Trimming left V 0 bases short and J 3 bases short, with 9 bases between. The germline CDR1 and CDR2 sequences are PRHDT and FYEKMQ (reference sequence). In DNA, the CDR3 is TGTGCCAGCAGCTTAGGACAGACCCACTACGAGCAGTACTTC. This translates into CASSLGQTHYEQYF.

The sample holds many counts of this clonotype. The chain couples TRBV11-1 to TRBJ2-7; D uncertain. Trimming cost V 0 bases and J 0 bases, with 6 bases left between them. The germline gives CDR1 SGHAT, CDR2 FQDESV (reference sequence). This CDR3 is built from 14 residues. As DNA, the CDR3 is TGTGCCAGCAGCTTAGCGAGAAGCTCCTACGAGCAGTACTTC. Translated, it gives CASSLARSSYEQYF.

Of note for this clonotype: A much larger clone lies one base from this, so it may be a read error. The chain recombines TRBV29-1 with TRBJ1-5; 10 nucleotides align to TRBD1. Germline values: CDR1 SQVTM, CDR2 ANQGSEA. V lost 7 bases, J lost 6 bases, and 9 bases stayed unmatched. The CDR3 is 14 residues long. The chain's CDR3 is CSARGQGDPQPQHF. CDR3 nucleotides: TGCAGCGCCCGAGGACAGGGGGACCCTCAGCCCCAGCATTTT.